These T cell receptor beta chains were read from a single sample in a study of siplizumab effects on memory and regulatory T cells. Data came from immunoSEQ multiplex PCR; TCRdb stores just in-frame clones and leaves some out. The repertoire consists of about 91,000 clones, with approximately 93% occurring once and the leading ten covering 5.5% to 7.5%. The sample consisted of CD8+ T cells sorted from blood. These receptors were taken from a human donor in good health. Each CDR3 is given with its conserved first and last residue. The D gene is left open where the match is weak. The listing skips clone size in some rows; elsewhere it reads once, few, many or a size class.

V gene: TRBV27
clone size: .
J gene: TRBJ1-6
D gene: .
CDR3 DNA: TGTGCCAGCAGTCCCTTGTCGACAGGACATAATTCACCCCTCCACTTT
CDR3 protein: CASSPLSTGHNSPLHF

V gene: TRBV15
clone size: .
J gene: TRBJ2-3
D gene: TRBD2
CDR3 DNA: TGTGCCACCGCTCCGGGACTAGCGGCAGATACGCAGTATTTT
CDR3 protein: CATAPGLAADTQYF

V gene: TRBV7-3
clone size: .
J gene: TRBJ1-4
D gene: TRBD1
CDR3 DNA: TGTGCCAGCAGAGGACAGGGGAATGAAAAACTGTTTTTT
CDR3 protein: CASRGQGNEKLFF

V gene: TRBV9
clone size: .
J gene: TRBJ1-3
D gene: TRBD1
CDR3 DNA: TGTGCCAGCAGCGCCGGACAGGGGCGGAGGGACACCATATATTTT
CDR3 protein: CASSAGQGRRDTIYF

V gene: TRBV6-1
clone size: .
J gene: TRBJ2-5
D gene: TRBD2
CDR3 DNA: TGTGCCAGCAGTGAAGTTTCTAGCGGGGGGGGGCTGGAGACCCAGTACTTC
CDR3 protein: CASSEVSSGGGLETQYF

V gene: TRBV30
clone size: .
J gene: TRBJ1-1
D gene: .
CDR3 DNA: TGTGCCTCCAACGGACAGCCCAACACTGAAGCTTTCTTT
CDR3 protein: CASNGQPNTEAFF

V gene: TRBV13
clone size: .
J gene: TRBJ2-7
D gene: TRBD1
CDR3 DNA: TGTGCCAGCAGCCCGGGACAGGGTTTTTACGAGCAGTACTTC
CDR3 protein: CASSPGQGFYEQYF

V gene: TRBV5-5
clone size: .
J gene: TRBJ2-5
D gene: .
CDR3 DNA: TGTGCCAGCAGCTTGGATCCTCTAGAGACCCAGTACTTC
CDR3 protein: CASSLDPLETQYF

V gene: TRBV19
clone size: .
J gene: TRBJ2-1
D gene: TRBD2
CDR3 DNA: TGTGCCAGTAGTCGGGGGGGGAGTAATGAGCAGTTCTTC
CDR3 protein: CASSRGGSNEQFF

V gene: TRBV10-3
clone size: .
J gene: TRBJ2-7
D gene: .
CDR3 DNA: TGTGCCATCAGTGAAGGAGGCTCCTACGAGCAGTACTTC
CDR3 protein: CAISEGGSYEQYF

V gene: TRBV4-3
clone size: .
J gene: TRBJ2-5
D gene: .
CDR3 DNA: TGCGCCAGCAGCCAAGATAGGGCAGCCCAAGAGACCCAGTACTTC
CDR3 protein: CASSQDRAAQETQYF

V gene: TRBV19
clone size: .
J gene: TRBJ1-1
D gene: TRBD1
CDR3 DNA: TGTGCCAGTATCGGACAGGCTCTAGGCACTGAAGCTTTCTTT
CDR3 protein: CASIGQALGTEAFF

V gene: TRBV29-1
clone size: .
J gene: TRBJ2-1
D gene: TRBD2
CDR3 DNA: TGCAGCGGTGGACTAGCGGGCTACAATGAGCAGTTCTTC
CDR3 protein: CSGGLAGYNEQFF

V gene: TRBV30
clone size: once
J gene: TRBJ1-1
D gene: .
CDR3 DNA: TGTGCCTGGAGTGTTGCAGGGAGCACTGAAGCTTTCTTT
CDR3 protein: CAWSVAGSTEAFF

V gene: TRBV7-3
clone size: .
J gene: TRBJ2-1
D gene: TRBD1
CDR3 DNA: TGTGCCAGCAGCGGTGGGGACAGGGGATCCTACAATGAGCAGTTCTTC
CDR3 protein: CASSGGDRGSYNEQFF

V gene: TRBV5-1
clone size: once
J gene: TRBJ2-1
D gene: .
CDR3 DNA: TGCGCCAGCAGCTTGGTAATTAGGACTACCAATGAGCAGTTCTTC
CDR3 protein: CASSLVIRTTNEQFF

V gene: TRBV4-1
clone size: few
J gene: TRBJ1-4
D gene: .
CDR3 DNA: TGCGCCAGCAGCCAGATTCCTAGAATTGAAAAACTGTTTTTT
CDR3 protein: CASSQIPRIEKLFF

V gene: TRBV6-5
clone size: .
J gene: TRBJ2-7
D gene: .
CDR3 DNA: TGTGCCAGTAGTTACAACACCTACGATGGGCAGTACTTC
CDR3 protein: CASSYNTYDGQYF

V gene: TRBV30
clone size: .
J gene: TRBJ1-2
D gene: TRBD1
CDR3 DNA: TGTGCCTGGAGTGTCGGACAGGGGATAGGCTACACCTTC
CDR3 protein: CAWSVGQGIGYTF

V gene: TRBV30
clone size: .
J gene: TRBJ1-6
D gene: .
CDR3 DNA: TGTGCCTGGAGTGGCGGGACTGGGGGGAATTCACCCCTCCACTTT
CDR3 protein: CAWSGGTGGNSPLHF

V gene: TRBV30
clone size: .
J gene: TRBJ2-7
D gene: .
CDR3 DNA: TGTGCCTGGAGTGTATCCACCTACGAGCAGTACTTC
CDR3 protein: CAWSVSTYEQYF

V gene: TRBV19
clone size: .
J gene: TRBJ1-1
D gene: .
CDR3 DNA: TGTGCCAGTAGTATTAGTCCAGGAGTGAACACTGAAGCTTTCTTT
CDR3 protein: CASSISPGVNTEAFF

V gene: TRBV5-4
clone size: .
J gene: TRBJ1-2
D gene: .
CDR3 DNA: TGTGCCAGCAGCTCTAGTAGTGGGGATGGCTACACCTTC
CDR3 protein: CASSSSSGDGYTF

V gene: TRBV19
clone size: .
J gene: TRBJ1-2
D gene: .
CDR3 DNA: TGTGCCAGTAGTCCCAGGGCTGTTACCTTCGCTTTTAACTATGGCTACACCTTC
CDR3 protein: CASSPRAVTFAFNYGYTF

V gene: TRBV7-5
clone size: .
J gene: TRBJ1-5
D gene: .
CDR3 DNA: TGTGCCAGAAGCTTAGACAGGGTAGATCAGCCCCAGCATTTT
CDR3 protein: CARSLDRVDQPQHF

V gene: TRBV5-5
clone size: .
J gene: TRBJ1-1
D gene: .
CDR3 DNA: TGTGCCAGCAGCTTTGAGGGGTTCACTGAAGCTTTCTTT
CDR3 protein: CASSFEGFTEAFF

V gene: TRBV2
clone size: .
J gene: TRBJ1-1
D gene: TRBD1
CDR3 DNA: TGTGCCAGCAGTGTAACAGGGGGATTGACTGAAGCTTTCTTT
CDR3 protein: CASSVTGGLTEAFF

V gene: TRBV7-2
clone size: .
J gene: TRBJ2-7
D gene: TRBD1
CDR3 DNA: TGTGCCAGCAGCTCGGACAGGGAGTCCTACGAGCAGTACTTC
CDR3 protein: CASSSDRESYEQYF

V gene: TRBV7-2
clone size: once
J gene: TRBJ2-7
D gene: .
CDR3 DNA: TGTGCCAGCAGCTTAGTCGGGGGATCCTACGAGCAGTACTTC
CDR3 protein: CASSLVGGSYEQYF

V gene: TRBV25-1
clone size: .
J gene: TRBJ2-7
D gene: TRBD2
CDR3 DNA: TGTGCCAGCAGTGAATCCCGCGGGAGGGCCTACGAGCAGTACTTC
CDR3 protein: CASSESRGRAYEQYF

V gene: TRBV6-5
clone size: .
J gene: TRBJ2-5
D gene: .
CDR3 DNA: TGTGCCAGCAGTTCTGGGGGCGAGACCCAGTACTTC
CDR3 protein: CASSSGGETQYF

V gene: TRBV7-8
clone size: .
J gene: TRBJ2-5
D gene: TRBD2
CDR3 DNA: TGTGCCAGCAGCCCCGGACTAGCGGGGCCCGAGACCCAGTACTTC
CDR3 protein: CASSPGLAGPETQYF

V gene: TRBV5-1
clone size: once
J gene: TRBJ2-1
D gene: .
CDR3 DNA: TGCGCCAGCAGCTTTTATCCGGGGAAGTACAATGAGCAGTTCTTC
CDR3 protein: CASSFYPGKYNEQFF

V gene: TRBV6-1
clone size: .
J gene: TRBJ2-3
D gene: TRBD2
CDR3 DNA: TGTGCCAGCAGTGAAACGTTAGCGGGGACTAGCACAGATACGCAGTATTTT
CDR3 protein: CASSETLAGTSTDTQYF

V gene: TRBV10-2
clone size: .
J gene: TRBJ1-1
D gene: .
CDR3 DNA: TGCGCCAGCAGTGCACCGGGCCGTGAAGCTTTCTTT
CDR3 protein: CASSAPGREAFF

V gene: TRBV6-1
clone size: .
J gene: TRBJ2-7
D gene: .
CDR3 DNA: TGTGCCAGCAGAAAGGACATCCGATTCTACGAGCAGTACTTC
CDR3 protein: CASRKDIRFYEQYF

V gene: TRBV4-3
clone size: .
J gene: TRBJ2-5
D gene: .
CDR3 DNA: TGCGCCAGCAGCCAAGATCGAACAGGCCCCGCGGAGACCCAGTACTTC
CDR3 protein: CASSQDRTGPAETQYF

V gene: TRBV30
clone size: .
J gene: TRBJ2-3
D gene: .
CDR3 DNA: TGTGCCTGGAGTGCGGACACCACAGATACGCAGTATTTT
CDR3 protein: CAWSADTTDTQYF

V gene: TRBV27
clone size: .
J gene: TRBJ2-3
D gene: .
CDR3 DNA: TGTGCCAGCACCCCGGAGAGGTTCACAGATACGCAGTATTTT
CDR3 protein: CASTPERFTDTQYF

V gene: TRBV7-9
clone size: .
J gene: TRBJ2-1
D gene: TRBD1
CDR3 DNA: TGTGCCAGCAGCACTACCGGGACAGGGTCGAGTGAGCAGTTCTTC
CDR3 protein: CASSTTGTGSSEQFF

V gene: TRBV27
clone size: .
J gene: TRBJ1-2
D gene: .
CDR3 DNA: TGTGCCAGCAGTCTTGGACAGTACTATGGCTACACCTTC
CDR3 protein: CASSLGQYYGYTF

V gene: TRBV6-1
clone size: .
J gene: TRBJ1-2
D gene: .
CDR3 DNA: TGTGCCAGCAGTGACCTCGGGTGGGGGCCGGGCTACACCTTC
CDR3 protein: CASSDLGWGPGYTF

V gene: TRBV9
clone size: .
J gene: TRBJ2-1
D gene: .
CDR3 DNA: TGTGCCAGCAGCGTAGATGACAATGAGCAGTTCTTC
CDR3 protein: CASSVDDNEQFF

V gene: TRBV7-6
clone size: .
J gene: TRBJ2-1
D gene: .
CDR3 DNA: TGTGCCAGCAGCTTAGCTCAGTACAATGAGCAGTTCTTC
CDR3 protein: CASSLAQYNEQFF

V gene: TRBV5-8
clone size: once
J gene: TRBJ2-1
D gene: TRBD2
CDR3 DNA: TGTGCCAGCAGCCCTTTGGCGGGAGAATACAATGAGCAGTTCTTC
CDR3 protein: CASSPLAGEYNEQFF

V gene: TRBV11-2
clone size: .
J gene: TRBJ1-2
D gene: .
CDR3 DNA: TGTGCCAGCAGCCAGGGAAGGGGTAGCTATGGCTACACCTTC
CDR3 protein: CASSQGRGSYGYTF

V gene: TRBV4-1
clone size: .
J gene: TRBJ1-1
D gene: TRBD1
CDR3 DNA: TGCGCCAGCAGCCTGGACAGGGCTACTGAAGCTTTCTTT
CDR3 protein: CASSLDRATEAFF

V gene: TRBV9
clone size: .
J gene: TRBJ2-7
D gene: .
CDR3 DNA: TGTGCCAGCAGCGTAGCTACCGGAACCTACGAGCAGTACTTC
CDR3 protein: CASSVATGTYEQYF

V gene: TRBV7-8
clone size: .
J gene: TRBJ2-1
D gene: .
CDR3 DNA: TGTGCCAGCAGCTTAGTTAGCGATGAGCAGTTCTTC
CDR3 protein: CASSLVSDEQFF

V gene: TRBV6-1
clone size: .
J gene: TRBJ2-4
D gene: TRBD2
CDR3 DNA: TGTGCCAGCAGTGCGGGAGCGGGGGGGCGCATAGCCAAAAACATTCAGTACTTC
CDR3 protein: CASSAGAGGRIAKNIQYF

V gene: TRBV30
clone size: .
J gene: TRBJ2-4
D gene: .
CDR3 DNA: TGTGCCTGGAGTGTCCCAGCCAAAAACATTCAGTACTTC
CDR3 protein: CAWSVPAKNIQYF

V gene: TRBV15
clone size: .
J gene: TRBJ2-5
D gene: .
CDR3 DNA: TGTGCCACCAGCAAGGGAGTTTCTGTGGAGACCCAGTACTTC
CDR3 protein: CATSKGVSVETQYF

V gene: TRBV9
clone size: .
J gene: TRBJ1-2
D gene: .
CDR3 DNA: TGTGCCAGCAGCGTAGCTGGGGGCCCTGGCACTAACTATGGCTACACCTTC
CDR3 protein: CASSVAGGPGTNYGYTF

V gene: TRBV10-1
clone size: .
J gene: TRBJ1-5
D gene: TRBD1
CDR3 DNA: TGCGCCAGCACCTTTCTCCGGGACAGAAGCAATCAGCCCCAGCATTTT
CDR3 protein: CASTFLRDRSNQPQHF